This T cell receptor beta chain is from a study of T cells in Graves' hyperthyroidism and ophthalmopathy. This clonotype was recorded a few times. RNA transcripts gave rise to amplified TCR beta CDR3 regions. Carried out on the TCR CDR3, a first-round RT-PCR used the HTBI primer set. In TCRdb, the multiplex PCR reads were re-called with MiXCR into one record per CDR3 protein. The data hold nearly 600,000 distinct CDR3 sequences, with approximately 15% observed a single time. The germline gives CDR1 SNHLY, CDR2 FYNNEI. The ends were cut back, 2 bases at V and 0 bases at J, with 10 bases in the middle. The CDR3 spans 15 residues.

The TCR originated in a young woman with Graves' ophthalmopathy. The material sequenced was blood. The rearrangement joins TRBV2 to TRBJ1-1; the D gene is possibly TRBD1 (5 bases). The CDR3 DNA is TGTGCCAGCAGTGAATTGGGGGTCCTGAACACTGAAGCTTTCTTT. This sequence encodes CASSELGVLNTEAFF.